This T cell receptor beta chain was profiled in a study of blood T cells in healthy people across ages (dated by TCRdb to between 2014 and 2016). With regard to the full study: In model experiments, template switching captured roughly one uniquely barcoded TCR beta cDNA molecule for every two T cells. To avoid experimental bias, donors of different ages were distributed randomly across sequencing lanes. Using deep sequencing normalized with unique cDNA molecular identifiers, the study measured how TCR beta repertoire diversity changes with age. Donors were grouped into four age groups: young (average roughly 17 years), middle-aged (approximately 41), aged (around 60) and long-lived (roughly 80). The study analyzed two additional independent replicas of 1 million unique cDNA reads from the same blood draw for two donors, one aged 18 to 29 and one aged 80 or older.

The V end loses 2 bases and the J end loses 8 bases, and a stretch of 12 bases separates them. Reading from cysteine to phenylalanine, the CDR3 counts 14 amino acids. The only DNA kept is the CDR3, 42 bases in frame from the first base. CDR1 and CDR2 (SGHTA, FQGNSA) derive from the germline V gene. The paper as a whole reports these results and caveats: Since profiling was done on bulk unsorted PBMCs, naive and antigen-experienced compartments could not be conclusively compared. Observed TCR beta diversity per million T cells fell roughly linearly with age, and a significant reduction was already apparent by age around 40. Compared with the aged group, the long-lived group had more naive CD4+ T cells, fewer expanded clones and increased TCR diversity, a pattern suggesting age selection. A strong correlation was found between observed TCR beta diversity and the percentage of naive T cells measured by flow cytometry. Donor CMV infection status was unknown, potentially confounding age-related changes in expanded clonotypes. Estimates of total diversity based on one million sequenced T cells were considered lower bounds and underestimates.

The library was generated by 5' RACE. Sequencer: Illumina HiSeq 2500. A second 7 to 11 cycle PCR used a sample-barcoded 5' primer and a J-beta primer mix. Each TCR beta cDNA molecule received a unique molecular identifier from a template-switch 5' adaptor carrying 12 random nucleotides. Each sample yielded at least 2.5 million CDR3-containing paired-end reads. First-strand cDNA was synthesized from all RNA with the Mint cDNA synthesis kit, primed by a TRBC-specific oligonucleotide. All cDNA was treated with uracil-DNA glycosylase and then went through a first 18-cycle PCR with the universal primers M1SS and BC2_uni_R. For the original study's pipeline: For normalization, 1 million high-quality reads were randomly selected from each sample, with every read carrying a distinct molecular identifier. Reads with shared molecular identifiers were discarded instead of being binned into consensus sequences. MiTCR, set to a Q25 quality threshold and the strictest error-elimination algorithm, was used for CDR3 identification, clonotype clustering and error correction. Lower-bound total TCR beta diversity was estimated with a nonparametric unseen species model using Euler transformation. The raw public reads went through TCRdb reprocessing: fastp at Q25, MiXCR clone calling, in-frame beta chains kept. Identical CDR3 proteins give one entry, which carries the most common genes and DNA. The V and J calls shown here were made by TCRdb, not taken from the authors' results. This sample is represented by over 950,000 distinct CDR3 sequences; more than 30% of them were singletons. Approximately 14% of the sample belongs to the ten largest clones.

The 40 or so donors, aged about 6 to 95 years, were systemically healthy Caucasian individuals from Russia. Each donor gave approximately 9.3 milliliters of peripheral blood, collected into EDTA-treated Vacutainer tubes. Ficoll-Paque density-gradient centrifugation was used to isolate PBMCs, with at least 7 million per sample. Trizol reagent was used to extract total RNA from the PBMCs, yielding at least 6 micrograms per sample. For every donor, flow cytometry on a PBMC aliquot measured the percentage of naive CD45RAhigh/CD27high T cells. About this clonotype: Its antigen is still unknown. No per-base quality is available; no much larger clone lies one base away.

The sample comprised blood. The receptor was isolated from a man younger than 35 in good health. Recombination linked TRBV7-2 to TRBJ1-4; the D segment could be TRBD1, given 6 matching bases. Here the CDR3 is given as CASSLQGSEEKLFF. The DNA sequence is as follows: TGTGCCAGCAGCTTACAGGGGTCGGAGGAAAAACTGTTTTTT.